These T cell receptor beta chains were read from a single sample in a study of blood T cell repertoires in COVID-19. The table came from immunoSEQ multiplex PCR; TCRdb's copy has only in-frame clones and leaves some out. The data contain 300,000 or so clones, around 90% of them seen just once; the ten biggest clones take up 2.6%. Sequenced input: PBMCs or T cells enriched from blood (not recorded which). These receptors originate from a man aged 55 to 69 who had recovered from COVID-19. Each CDR3 is given with its conserved first and last residue. Fields, in order: J gene, clone size, V gene, CDR3 length, D gene, CDR3 protein, CDR3 DNA. The D gene is left open where the match is weak. A row's size may be missing; if present it is once, few, many or a size class.

j_call: TRBJ2-7
clone_size: -
v_call: TRBV12-5
cdr3_length: 13
d_call: -
cdr3_aa: CASGPPDQREQYF
cdr3_nt: TGTGCTAGTGGCCCCCCTGATCAGCGCGAGCAGTACTTC

j_call: TRBJ1-1
clone_size: -
v_call: TRBV4-1
cdr3_length: 15
d_call: -
cdr3_aa: CASSQTRTENTEAFF
cdr3_nt: TGCGCCAGCAGCCAAACACGGACAGAGAACACTGAAGCTTTCTTT

j_call: TRBJ2-2
clone_size: -
v_call: TRBV5-1
cdr3_length: 13
d_call: -
cdr3_aa: CASSLQGSGELFF
cdr3_nt: TGCGCCAGCAGCTTACAGGGTTCCGGGGAGCTGTTTTTT

j_call: TRBJ2-1
clone_size: -
v_call: TRBV19
cdr3_length: 14
d_call: -
cdr3_aa: CASSNGGGVSEQFF
cdr3_nt: TGTGCCAGTAGTAACGGCGGGGGCGTATCGGAGCAGTTCTTC

j_call: TRBJ1-3
clone_size: -
v_call: TRBV30
cdr3_length: 14
d_call: -
cdr3_aa: CAWRLRLPGNTIYF
cdr3_nt: TGTGCCTGGAGGCTTCGGTTGCCTGGAAACACCATATATTTT

j_call: TRBJ1-5
clone_size: -
v_call: TRBV18
cdr3_length: 16
d_call: -
cdr3_aa: CASSPTHAGSNQPQHF
cdr3_nt: TGTGCCAGCTCACCTACCCACGCGGGTAGCAATCAGCCCCAGCATTTT

j_call: TRBJ2-7
clone_size: -
v_call: TRBV27
cdr3_length: 13
d_call: TRBD2
cdr3_aa: CASNPAGGSEQYF
cdr3_nt: TGTGCCAGCAATCCAGCGGGAGGGTCCGAGCAGTACTTC

j_call: TRBJ2-1
clone_size: -
v_call: TRBV5-4
cdr3_length: 15
d_call: TRBD1
cdr3_aa: CASSFETGIYNEQFF
cdr3_nt: TGTGCCAGCAGCTTTGAGACAGGGATATACAATGAGCAGTTCTTC

j_call: TRBJ2-3
clone_size: -
v_call: TRBV5-6
cdr3_length: 15
d_call: TRBD2
cdr3_aa: CASSLPSGVTDTQYF
cdr3_nt: TGTGCCAGCAGCTTGCCTAGCGGAGTCACAGATACGCAGTATTTT

j_call: TRBJ1-2
clone_size: -
v_call: TRBV4-3
cdr3_length: 14
d_call: TRBD1
cdr3_aa: CASSRDRSNYGYTF
cdr3_nt: TGCGCCAGCAGCCGGGACAGATCTAACTATGGCTACACCTTC

j_call: TRBJ1-2
clone_size: -
v_call: TRBV10-3
cdr3_length: 12
d_call: -
cdr3_aa: CAISDWQIGYTF
cdr3_nt: TGTGCCATCAGTGATTGGCAAATCGGGTACACCTTC

j_call: TRBJ2-7
clone_size: -
v_call: TRBV7-2
cdr3_length: 15
d_call: TRBD2
cdr3_aa: CASSLTSGRGYEQYF
cdr3_nt: TGTGCCAGCAGCTTAACTAGCGGGAGGGGTTACGAGCAGTACTTC

j_call: TRBJ2-2
clone_size: -
v_call: TRBV7-2
cdr3_length: 16
d_call: TRBD2
cdr3_aa: CASSVSGGPPTGELFF
cdr3_nt: TGTGCCAGCAGCGTTAGCGGGGGCCCCCCCACCGGGGAGCTGTTTTTT

j_call: TRBJ1-5
clone_size: few
v_call: TRBV2
cdr3_length: 12
d_call: TRBD1
cdr3_aa: CATQGLNQPQHF
cdr3_nt: TGTGCCACACAGGGGCTTAATCAGCCCCAGCATTTT

j_call: TRBJ2-1
clone_size: -
v_call: TRBV14
cdr3_length: 15
d_call: TRBD2
cdr3_aa: CASSQAAGGGYEQFF
cdr3_nt: TGTGCCAGCAGCCAAGCAGCGGGAGGGGGGTATGAGCAGTTCTTC

j_call: TRBJ1-1
clone_size: -
v_call: TRBV7-2
cdr3_length: 16
d_call: -
cdr3_aa: CASSFPVVWLNTEAFF
cdr3_nt: TGTGCCAGCAGCTTCCCAGTCGTTTGGCTGAACACTGAAGCTTTCTTT

j_call: TRBJ2-1
clone_size: -
v_call: TRBV11-1
cdr3_length: 13
d_call: TRBD1
cdr3_aa: CASSLDDRVEQFF
cdr3_nt: TGTGCCAGCAGCTTAGATGACAGGGTTGAGCAGTTCTTC

j_call: TRBJ2-7
clone_size: -
v_call: TRBV7-2
cdr3_length: 15
d_call: TRBD2
cdr3_aa: CASSLGSTSGTNGYF
cdr3_nt: TGTGCCAGCAGCTTAGGGTCGACTAGCGGGACAAACGGTTACTTC

j_call: TRBJ2-3
clone_size: -
v_call: TRBV7-3
cdr3_length: 16
d_call: TRBD2
cdr3_aa: CASSLISGRGTDTQYF
cdr3_nt: TGTGCCAGCAGCTTGATTAGCGGGAGGGGAACAGATACGCAGTATTTT

j_call: TRBJ1-2
clone_size: -
v_call: TRBV6-1
cdr3_length: 14
d_call: TRBD1
cdr3_aa: CASSEGGQGYGYTF
cdr3_nt: TGTGCCAGCAGTGAAGGGGGACAGGGCTATGGCTACACCTTC

j_call: TRBJ2-5
clone_size: -
v_call: TRBV6-5
cdr3_length: 14
d_call: TRBD2
cdr3_aa: CASSRDYLQETQYF
cdr3_nt: TGTGCCAGCAGCCGGGACTATCTTCAAGAGACCCAGTACTTC

j_call: TRBJ2-2
clone_size: once
v_call: TRBV7-2
cdr3_length: 15
d_call: TRBD2
cdr3_aa: CASQKLRGGPGELFF
cdr3_nt: TGTGCCAGCCAAAAACTCCGGGGGGGCCCCGGGGAGCTGTTTTTT

j_call: TRBJ1-1
clone_size: -
v_call: TRBV11-2
cdr3_length: 13
d_call: -
cdr3_aa: CASSLGGNTEAFF
cdr3_nt: TGTGCCAGCAGCTTAGGCGGGAACACTGAAGCTTTCTTT

j_call: TRBJ1-2
clone_size: -
v_call: TRBV19
cdr3_length: 15
d_call: -
cdr3_aa: CASRGNGQGGYGYTF
cdr3_nt: TGTGCCAGTAGGGGAAATGGGCAGGGAGGCTATGGCTACACCTTC

j_call: TRBJ2-7
clone_size: -
v_call: TRBV6-1
cdr3_length: 12
d_call: TRBD1
cdr3_aa: CASREDRVKQYF
cdr3_nt: TGTGCCAGCAGGGAAGACAGGGTCAAGCAGTACTTC

j_call: TRBJ2-7
clone_size: -
v_call: TRBV4-2
cdr3_length: 15
d_call: TRBD1
cdr3_aa: CASSHPDRGVYEQYF
cdr3_nt: TGTGCCAGCAGCCACCCCGACAGGGGAGTCTACGAGCAGTACTTC

j_call: TRBJ2-7
clone_size: -
v_call: TRBV4-2
cdr3_length: 16
d_call: -
cdr3_aa: CASSLGSGFSSYEQYF
cdr3_nt: TGTGCCAGCAGCCTCGGCTCGGGGTTTTCCTCCTACGAGCAGTACTTC

j_call: TRBJ1-6
clone_size: -
v_call: TRBV6-1
cdr3_length: 16
d_call: -
cdr3_aa: CASSDVVSSYNSPLHF
cdr3_nt: TGTGCCAGCAGTGATGTAGTTTCCTCCTATAATTCACCCCTCCACTTT

j_call: TRBJ2-1
clone_size: -
v_call: TRBV5-1
cdr3_length: 19
d_call: TRBD1
cdr3_aa: CASSLEGTGVRSSYNEQFF
cdr3_nt: TGCGCCAGCAGCTTGGAGGGGACAGGTGTTAGGAGCTCCTACAATGAGCAGTTCTTC

j_call: TRBJ2-7
clone_size: -
v_call: TRBV7-2
cdr3_length: 16
d_call: TRBD2
cdr3_aa: CASSLGAGGSSYEQYF
cdr3_nt: TGTGCCAGCAGCTTAGGGGCGGGGGGTAGCTCCTACGAGCAGTACTTC

j_call: TRBJ2-3
clone_size: -
v_call: TRBV18
cdr3_length: 15
d_call: -
cdr3_aa: CASSPGRGSTDTQYF
cdr3_nt: TGTGCCAGCTCACCAGGGAGAGGAAGCACAGATACGCAGTATTTT

j_call: TRBJ2-3
clone_size: -
v_call: TRBV27
cdr3_length: 15
d_call: -
cdr3_aa: CASRPHLSSTDTQYF
cdr3_nt: TGTGCCAGCAGGCCGCACTTATCTAGCACAGATACGCAGTATTTT

j_call: TRBJ1-2
clone_size: -
v_call: TRBV5-1
cdr3_length: 15
d_call: -
cdr3_aa: CASSSSAGGGYGYTF
cdr3_nt: TGCGCCAGCAGCTCTAGTGCGGGGGGCGGATATGGCTACACCTTC

j_call: TRBJ2-1
clone_size: -
v_call: TRBV4-2
cdr3_length: 17
d_call: TRBD2
cdr3_aa: CASSPSPTSGHYNEQFF
cdr3_nt: TGTGCCAGCAGCCCCTCCCCGACTAGCGGGCACTACAATGAGCAGTTCTTC

j_call: TRBJ2-1
clone_size: -
v_call: TRBV4-1
cdr3_length: 16
d_call: TRBD2
cdr3_aa: CASSQPGTSIYNEQFF
cdr3_nt: TGCGCCAGCAGCCAACCCGGGACTAGCATCTACAATGAGCAGTTCTTC

j_call: TRBJ1-1
clone_size: -
v_call: TRBV11-2
cdr3_length: 13
d_call: -
cdr3_aa: CASSRGAPTEAFF
cdr3_nt: TGTGCCAGCAGCCGCGGGGCCCCCACTGAAGCTTTCTTT

j_call: TRBJ2-1
clone_size: -
v_call: TRBV7-8
cdr3_length: 15
d_call: TRBD2
cdr3_aa: CASSPLAGGYNEQFF
cdr3_nt: TGTGCCAGCAGTCCTCTAGCGGGAGGTTACAATGAGCAGTTCTTC

j_call: TRBJ1-2
clone_size: -
v_call: TRBV20-1
cdr3_length: 10
d_call: -
cdr3_aa: CSANRDGYTF
cdr3_nt: TGCAGTGCAAACAGGGATGGCTACACCTTC

j_call: TRBJ2-5
clone_size: -
v_call: TRBV19
cdr3_length: 13
d_call: -
cdr3_aa: CASSKAGWKTQYF
cdr3_nt: TGTGCCAGTAGTAAGGCGGGATGGAAGACCCAGTACTTC

j_call: TRBJ1-2
clone_size: -
v_call: TRBV28
cdr3_length: 16
d_call: TRBD1
cdr3_aa: CASSLWPGGDKDGYTF
cdr3_nt: TGTGCCAGCAGTTTATGGCCAGGGGGCGATAAGGACGGCTACACCTTC

j_call: TRBJ2-2
clone_size: -
v_call: TRBV5-1
cdr3_length: 15
d_call: TRBD1
cdr3_aa: CASRDRTGLTGELFF
cdr3_nt: TGCGCCAGCAGAGATAGGACAGGCCTCACCGGGGAGCTGTTTTTT

j_call: TRBJ1-3
clone_size: -
v_call: TRBV7-9
cdr3_length: 10
d_call: TRBD1
cdr3_aa: CASSFQGTVF
cdr3_nt: TGTGCCAGCAGCTTTCAAGGGACAGTGTTT

j_call: TRBJ2-3
clone_size: -
v_call: TRBV6-5
cdr3_length: 15
d_call: -
cdr3_aa: CASKTYEGGTDTQYF
cdr3_nt: TGTGCCAGCAAGACCTACGAGGGGGGCACAGATACGCAGTATTTT

j_call: TRBJ2-7
clone_size: -
v_call: TRBV3-1/TRBV3-2
cdr3_length: 17
d_call: -
cdr3_aa: CASSLGGVRGRVYEQYF
cdr3_nt: TGTGCCAGCAGCCTCGGTGGGGTACGGGGTCGAGTTTACGAGCAGTACTTC

j_call: TRBJ1-1
clone_size: -
v_call: TRBV14
cdr3_length: 14
d_call: -
cdr3_aa: CASSQAGRYTEAFF
cdr3_nt: TGTGCCAGCAGCCAAGCAGGCAGGTACACTGAAGCTTTCTTT

j_call: TRBJ1-6
clone_size: -
v_call: TRBV2
cdr3_length: 17
d_call: TRBD1
cdr3_aa: CASSEAGTGLVNSPLHF
cdr3_nt: TGTGCCAGCAGTGAAGCGGGGACAGGCCTCGTGAATTCACCCCTCCACTTT

j_call: TRBJ2-4
clone_size: once
v_call: TRBV6-5
cdr3_length: 15
d_call: TRBD2
cdr3_aa: CASSTGLAGEGIQYF
cdr3_nt: TGTGCCAGCAGTACCGGACTAGCGGGAGAGGGCATTCAGTACTTC

j_call: TRBJ2-5
clone_size: -
v_call: TRBV15
cdr3_length: 15
d_call: -
cdr3_aa: CATSRGQIYQETQYF
cdr3_nt: TGTGCCACCAGCAGAGGACAGATCTACCAAGAGACCCAGTACTTC

j_call: TRBJ1-2
clone_size: -
v_call: TRBV4-1
cdr3_length: 14
d_call: TRBD1
cdr3_aa: CASSPGQGAYGYTF
cdr3_nt: TGCGCCAGCAGCCCGGGACAGGGGGCCTATGGCTACACCTTC

j_call: TRBJ1-2
clone_size: -
v_call: TRBV6-1
cdr3_length: 12
d_call: TRBD1
cdr3_aa: CASSLDRDGYTF
cdr3_nt: TGTGCCAGCAGTCTCGACAGGGACGGCTACACCTTC

j_call: TRBJ1-1
clone_size: -
v_call: TRBV5-1
cdr3_length: 16
d_call: TRBD1
cdr3_aa: CASSLGQGAIKTEAFF
cdr3_nt: TGCGCCAGCAGCCTAGGACAGGGGGCGATCAAGACTGAAGCTTTCTTT

j_call: TRBJ2-2
clone_size: -
v_call: TRBV19
cdr3_length: 15
d_call: -
cdr3_aa: CASSMRSINTGELFF
cdr3_nt: TGTGCCAGTAGTATGCGGAGCATCAACACCGGGGAGCTGTTTTTT

j_call: TRBJ2-3
clone_size: -
v_call: TRBV12-2
cdr3_length: 16
d_call: -
cdr3_aa: CASRHPLARRTDTQYF
cdr3_nt: TGTGCAAGTCGCCACCCCCTAGCTCGTCGCACAGATACGCAGTATTTT

j_call: TRBJ1-1
clone_size: -
v_call: TRBV5-5
cdr3_length: 13
d_call: TRBD1
cdr3_aa: CASSIQGATEAFF
cdr3_nt: TGTGCCAGCAGCATACAGGGGGCCACTGAAGCTTTCTTT

j_call: TRBJ1-2
clone_size: -
v_call: TRBV28
cdr3_length: 13
d_call: -
cdr3_aa: CASTSPLEYGYTF
cdr3_nt: TGTGCCAGCACGTCTCCCTTAGAGTATGGCTACACCTTC